Following are 26 T cell receptor beta chains from one sample sequenced in a study of blood T cell repertoires in COVID-19. Clones were read by immunoSEQ multiplex PCR, and TCRdb kept only the in-frame ones, dropping some. This sample has roughly 110,000 clones, with 80% to 90% found just once. Specimen: peripheral blood. Receptors were obtained from a man between 35 and 55 years old with active or convalescent COVID-19.

V is TRBV7-2 and J is TRBJ1-6, with D uncertain. This CDR3 spans 12 amino acids. Between the trimmed V and J ends, which lost 0 bases and 17 bases, there was a span of 11 bases. Germline CDR1 and CDR2: SGHTA and FQGNSA. CDR3 coding DNA: TGTGCCAGCAGCTTAGCCGGGTCCACGTTCCACTTT. Translated, it gives CASSLAGSTFHF.

The chain employs TRBV18 and TRBJ2-7; 7 nucleotides align to TRBD1. From germline, CDR1 is KGHSH and CDR2 LQKENI. V trimming: 8 bases; J trimming: 2 bases; junction bases outside the gene matches: 12. The CDR3 covers 15 residues. The CDR3 reads CASRTKTRGTYEQYF. Here the CDR3 DNA reads TGTGCCAGCCGCACCAAAACCAGGGGGACCTACGAGCAGTACTTC.

The V and J genes are TRBV7-3 and TRBJ2-3; possibly TRBD2 for D (8 bases). The ends were cut back, 5 bases at V and 1 base at J, with 16 bases in the middle. This CDR3 region has 16 residues. Looked up from germline, CDR1 is SGHTA and CDR2 is FQGTGA. This chain's CDR3 is CASSREGAVGTDTQYF. CDR3 nucleotide sequence: TGTGCCAGCAGCCGGGAGGGGGCGGTCGGCACAGATACGCAGTATTTT.

Regarding this clone: Other DNA variants within this sample encode the same CDR3. The chain combines TRBV3-1 (or the pseudogene TRBV3-2) with TRBJ2-1, with 9 bases aligning to TRBD2. Germline values: CDR1 LGHDT, CDR2 YNNKEL (reference sequence). The J segment lost 3 bases and the V segment lost 1 base, leaving 4 bases of the junction unmatched. The CDR3 has 16 amino acids. The CDR3 bases are TGTGCCAGCAGCCAAGGTTTGACTAGCGGCTACAATGAGCAGTTCTTC. This codes for CASSQGLTSGYNEQFF.

V and J are TRBV6-2 or TRBV6-3 and TRBJ2-7; D is undetermined. CDR3 length: 13 residues. The germline V gene has CDR1 MNHEY and CDR2 SVGEGT. Trimming removed 4 bases at V and 1 base at J, with 8 bases between. CDR3 protein: CASSWSRSYEQYF. The CDR3 DNA reads TGTGCCAGCAGTTGGTCGCGTTCCTACGAGCAGTACTTC.

The rearrangement links TRBV28 to TRBJ1-1, with 9 nucleotides matching TRBD1. V lost 6 bases, J lost 4 bases, and 9 bases stayed unmatched. This CDR3 region has 15 residues. From germline, CDR1 is MDHEN and CDR2 SYDVKM. The CDR3 sequence is CASSLSQGAGTEAFF. CDR3 coding DNA: TGTGCCAGCAGCCTCTCACAGGGGGCGGGCACTGAAGCTTTCTTT.

The chain is built from TRBV2 and TRBJ2-1, with 7 nucleotides matching TRBD2. Unmatched junction bases numbered 1, after V lost 3 bases and J lost 8 bases. Per germline, CDR1 SNHLY and CDR2 FYNNEI. This CDR3 is 12 amino acids long. The CDR3 DNA is TGTGCCAGCAGTGAGGGGGGGGATGAGCAGTTCTTC. It yields the protein CASSEGGDEQFF. The whole variable domain, remainder taken from reference TRBV2 and TRBJ2-1, is EPEVTQTPSHQVTQMGQEVILRCVPISNHLYFYWYRQILGQKVEFLVSFYNNEISEKSEIFDDQFSVERPDGSNFTLKIRSTKLEDSAMYFCASSEGGDEQFFGPGTRLTVL.

The chain combines TRBV6-5 with TRBJ2-1; 12 bases map to TRBD2. J was trimmed by 6 bases and V by 4 bases; bases with no gene match: 4. CDR1 is MNHEY and CDR2 is SVGAGI in the germline V gene. The CDR3 length is 15 residues. CDR3 DNA sequence: TGTGCCAGCAGTTCTCCGGGACTAGCGGGCAATGAGCAGTTCTTC. Translation: CASSSPGLAGNEQFF.

The chain uses TRBV28 and TRBJ1-6; D is possibly TRBD1 (6 bases). The CDR3 has 15 amino acids. CDR1 and CDR2 from the germline V gene are MDHEN and SYDVKM. V was trimmed by 8 bases and J by 9 bases, leaving 20 bases between them. CDR3 amino acids: CASRTPGEVTSPLHF. The CDR3 nucleotides are TGTGCCAGCCGAACTCCAGGGGAAGTTACTTCACCCCTCCACTTT.

The J gene is TRBJ1-5, the V gene TRBV18; tentative D call: TRBD1 (5 bases). V was trimmed by 3 bases and J by 9 bases, leaving 9 bases between them. The CDR3 spans 12 residues. CDR1 and CDR2 from the germline V gene are KGHSH and LQKENI. The CDR3 is CASSPAGGPQHF. The CDR3 nucleotides read TGTGCCAGCTCACCCGCCGGGGGGCCCCAGCATTTT.

This clone appeared a few times. V is TRBV7-6 and J is TRBJ1-1, with D possibly being TRBD1 (5 bases). CDR1 and CDR2 (germline): SGHVS, FNYEAQ. This CDR3 spans 14 amino acids. The V end was cut by 5 bases, the J end by 0 bases, with 10 bases between. The CDR3 coding sequence is TGTGCCAGCAGCCCCCAGGGAATGAACACTGAAGCTTTCTTT. Its translation: CASSPQGMNTEAFF.

V usage is TRBV5-1 and J usage is TRBJ1-3; 7 nucleotides agree with TRBD1. Germline CDR1 reads SGHRS; CDR2 reads YFSETQ. This CDR3 has 15 amino acids. The V and J ends lost 1 base and 0 bases, in that order; junction bases with no gene match: 1. In nucleotides, the CDR3 is TGCGCCAGCAGCTTGACAGGGGTCTCTGGAAACACCATATATTTT. Its protein is CASSLTGVSGNTIYF.

This clone was observed a few times. The rearrangement links TRBV11-2 to TRBJ1-6; D gene unclear. Germline CDR1 and CDR2: SGHAT and FQNNGV. The CDR3 is made up of 12 amino acids. Trimming took 5 bases from V and 8 from J, leaving 7 bases between them. The CDR3 DNA is TGTGCCAGCAGCCGGCAGGATTCACCCCTCCACTTT. Residues: CASSRQDSPLHF.

The chain carries TRBV5-1 and TRBJ1-3, with D perhaps TRBD1 (5 bases). The CDR3 consists of 16 residues. Germline V gene data show CDR1 as SGHRS and CDR2 as YFSETQ. V lost 0 bases to trimming and J lost 4 bases, with 14 bases between them. CDR3 nucleotides: TGCGCCAGCAGCTTGGCGGGGGTAGACTTGGGAAACACCATATATTTT. Its protein is CASSLAGVDLGNTIYF.

CDR3 nucleotide sequence: TGTGCCAGTAGTATTCTCCGGACAGGAGATCAGCCCCAGCATTTT. As protein: CASSILRTGDQPQHF. This chain joins TRBV19 and TRBJ1-5; 7 bases are a match to TRBD1. The CDR3 sequence is 15 residues long. Germline CDR1 is LNHDA and CDR2 is SQIVND (reference sequence). Unmatched junction bases numbered 7, after V lost 3 bases and J lost 5 bases.

V usage is TRBV9 and J usage is TRBJ2-3; 7 positions match TRBD1. This CDR3 spans 15 amino acids. The V and J ends lost 4 bases and 1 base, in that order; junction bases with no gene match: 6. Germline V gives CDR1 SGDLS, CDR2 YYNGEE. CDR3 region: CASSPQGLGTDTQYF. CDR3 DNA: TGTGCCAGCAGCCCACAGGGGCTGGGCACAGATACGCAGTATTTT.

The V call is TRBV9, the J call TRBJ1-2; D gene ambiguous. The CDR3 is 16 amino acids. Trimming shortened V by 0 bases and J by 0 bases, and 12 bases separated the two germline ends. Looked up from germline, CDR1 is SGDLS and CDR2 is YYNGEE. The CDR3 DNA is TGTGCCAGCAGCGTAGGATACGCTAGAGCTAACTATGGCTACACCTTC. It codes for CASSVGYARANYGYTF.

The CDR3 sequence is CASSFMTRPYEQYF. CDR3 in DNA: TGTGCCAGCAGCTTCATGACCAGGCCCTACGAGCAGTACTTC. The rearrangement joins TRBV7-8 to TRBJ2-7; D not certain. This CDR3 comprises 14 residues. Trimming removed 3 bases from V and 2 bases from J, with 11 bases in between. Germline CDR1 is SGHVS and CDR2 is FQNEAQ.

This clone was recorded a few times. The V call is TRBV13, the J call TRBJ2-7; D perhaps matches TRBD1 (7 bases). Trimming left V 0 bases short and J 7 bases short, with 16 bases between. CDR1 is PRHDT, CDR2 FYEKMQ, per germline (reference sequence). CDR3 length equals 15 residues. The CDR3 spells CASSLGPDRREEQYF. The CDR3 nucleotides are TGTGCCAGCAGCTTAGGTCCGGACAGGAGGGAAGAGCAGTACTTC. The full variable domain, rest sourced from reference TRBV13 and TRBJ2-7, is AAGVIQSPRHLIKEKRETATLKCYPIPRHDTVYWYQQGPGQDPQFLISFYEKMQSDKGSIPDRFSAQQFSDYHSELNMSSLELGDSALYFCASSLGPDRREEQYFGPGTRLTVT.

This CDR3 reads CASRTRTGNEKLFF. The CDR3 DNA reads as TGTGCCAGCAGGACTAGGACAGGAAATGAAAAACTGTTTTTT. V gene TRBV2 combines with J gene TRBJ1-4; the match to TRBD1 covers 7 bases. Trimming cost V 6 bases and J 5 bases; bases outside gene matches: 6. The CDR3 length is 14 residues. Germline V gives CDR1 SNHLY, CDR2 FYNNEI.

The chain uses TRBV2 and TRBJ1-1; no clear D gene. V was pared by 4 bases and J by 2 bases, with 11 bases between. Germline V CDR1 and CDR2: SNHLY, FYNNEI. This CDR3 contains 14 residues. The CDR3 loop reads CASSALDFNTEAFF. The CDR3 DNA reads TGTGCCAGCAGTGCTTTGGACTTCAACACTGAAGCTTTCTTT.

The V gene is TRBV18, the J gene TRBJ2-1, with TRBD1 identical over 8 bases. The V and J ends lost 4 bases and 5 bases, in that order; junction bases with no gene match: 7. CDR3 length equals 15 residues. Per germline, CDR1 KGHSH and CDR2 LQKENI. In nucleotides, the CDR3 is TGTGCCAGCTCACAGGGACAGGCAAAGCACAATGAGCAGTTCTTC. Amino acids: CASSQGQAKHNEQFF.

The rearrangement joins TRBV11-2 to TRBJ2-3, with 14 nucleotides matching TRBD2. CDR1 and CDR2 (germline): SGHAT, FQNNGV. V lost 3 bases and J lost 6; bases outside the gene matches: 5. The CDR3 runs 16 residues. For the CDR3, the DNA is TGTGCCAGCAGCTTCGCGGGGACTAGCGGGAGCGATACGCAGTATTTT. This sequence encodes CASSFAGTSGSDTQYF. The variable domain in full, with the rest retrieved from reference TRBV11-2 and TRBJ2-3, is EAGVAQSPRYKIIEKRQSVAFWCNPISGHATLYWYQQILGQGPKLLIQFQNNGVVDDSQLPKDRFSAERLKGVDSTLKIQPAKLEDSAVYLCASSFAGTSGSDTQYFGPGTRLTVL.

The rearrangement joins TRBV7-8 to TRBJ1-4; D perhaps matches TRBD1 (6 bases). In germline, CDR1 is SGHVS, CDR2 FQNEAQ. CDR3 length: 16 residues. V gave up 4 bases and J gave up 0 bases, with 12 bases separating them. The CDR3 reads CASSSYRVPTNEKLFF. The CDR3 coding sequence is TGTGCCAGCAGCTCCTACAGGGTTCCAACTAATGAAAAACTGTTTTTT.

The chain has TRBV7-9 and TRBJ1-3, with 7 bases lining up with TRBD1. V lost 8 bases and J lost 3; bases outside the gene matches: 4. CDR3 size: 13 residues. Germline assignment: CDR1 SEHNR and CDR2 FQNEAQ (reference sequence). CDR3 sequence reads: CASLQGYGNTIYF. The CDR3 coding sequence is TGTGCCAGCCTACAGGGGTATGGAAACACCATATATTTT.

The CDR3 DNA is TGCGCCAGCAGGGCGGAAGGTAGGAACACTGAAGCTTTCTTT. This gives the protein CASRAEGRNTEAFF. The rearrangement uses TRBV5-1 and TRBJ1-1; D unresolved. V lost 5 bases to trimming and J lost 1 base, with 12 bases between them. Germline V gives CDR1 SGHRS, CDR2 YFSETQ. The CDR3 sequence is 14 residues long.